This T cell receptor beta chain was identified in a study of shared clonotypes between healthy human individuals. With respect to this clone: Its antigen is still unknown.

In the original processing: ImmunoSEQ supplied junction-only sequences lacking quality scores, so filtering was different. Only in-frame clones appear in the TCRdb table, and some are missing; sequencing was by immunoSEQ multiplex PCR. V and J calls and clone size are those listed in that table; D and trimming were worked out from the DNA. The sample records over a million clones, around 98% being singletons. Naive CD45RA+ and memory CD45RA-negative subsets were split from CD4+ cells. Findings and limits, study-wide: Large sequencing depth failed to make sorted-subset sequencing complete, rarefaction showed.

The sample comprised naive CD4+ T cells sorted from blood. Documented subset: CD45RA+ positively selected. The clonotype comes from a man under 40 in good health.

The chain's CDR3 is CATSSGDRTYEQYF. CDR3 in DNA: TGTGCCACCAGCAGTGGGGACAGAACCTACGAGCAGTACTTC. The chain has TRBV15 and TRBJ2-7, with 7 bases lining up with TRBD1. Trimming took 3 bases from V and 2 from J; bases not matched to a gene: 4. Germline CDR1 is LNHNV and CDR2 is YYDKDF (reference sequence). The CDR3 runs 14 residues.